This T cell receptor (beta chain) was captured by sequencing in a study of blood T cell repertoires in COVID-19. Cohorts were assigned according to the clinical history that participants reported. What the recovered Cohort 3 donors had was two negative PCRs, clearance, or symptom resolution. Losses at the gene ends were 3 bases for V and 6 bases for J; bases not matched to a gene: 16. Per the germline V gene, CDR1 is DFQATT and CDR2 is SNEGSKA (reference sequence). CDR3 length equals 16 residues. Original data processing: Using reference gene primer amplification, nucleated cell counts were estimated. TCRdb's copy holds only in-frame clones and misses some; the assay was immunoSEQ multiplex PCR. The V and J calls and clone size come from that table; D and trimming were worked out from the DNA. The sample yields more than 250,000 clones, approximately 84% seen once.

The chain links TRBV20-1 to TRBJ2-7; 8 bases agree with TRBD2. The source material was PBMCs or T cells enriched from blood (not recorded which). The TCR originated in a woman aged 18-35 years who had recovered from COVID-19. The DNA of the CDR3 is TGCAGTGCTAGTGGGCCGGGACTAGGTCGTTTTCGCGAGCAGTACTTC. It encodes CSASGPGLGRFREQYF.